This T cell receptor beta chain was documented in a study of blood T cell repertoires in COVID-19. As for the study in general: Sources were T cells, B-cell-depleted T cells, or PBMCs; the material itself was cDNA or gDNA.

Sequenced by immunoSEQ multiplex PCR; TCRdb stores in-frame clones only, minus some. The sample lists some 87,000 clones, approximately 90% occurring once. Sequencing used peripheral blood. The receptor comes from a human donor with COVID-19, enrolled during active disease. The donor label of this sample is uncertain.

Here the CDR3 DNA reads TGCAGCGCCCGACAGGGGGATTCCTACAATGAGCAGTTCTTC. Amino acids: CSARQGDSYNEQFF. This rearrangement joins TRBV29-1 to TRBJ2-1; TRBD1 matches at 9 bases. Trimming took 7 bases from V and 1 from J; bases not matched to a gene: 5. Germline loops: CDR1 SQVTM, CDR2 ANQGSEA. CDR3 length equals 14 residues.